This TCR beta chain was sequenced for a study of T cell clonotyping in hematopoietic cell transplantation. The data were produced by immunoSEQ multiplex PCR, yet TCRdb's version contains in-frame clones alone and is incomplete. The sample has 65,000 to 75,000 clones; around 94% are singletons. Germline lookup yields CDR1 SGHVS and CDR2 FQNEAQ. This CDR3 is built from 17 residues. Trimming took off 0 bases at V and 6 bases at J, with 20 bases between the two ends. The sequence was obtained from a man aged 45-65 years in good health. Some clones in this sample may be carry-over from other donors' samples. What was sequenced was peripheral blood mononuclear cells. V gene TRBV7-8 combines with J gene TRBJ1-2; D gene uncertain. CDR3 DNA: TGTGCCAGCAGCTTAGCACGGGAAACTAGGCGGGCGCATGGCTACACCTTC. It specifies CASSLARETRRAHGYTF.